The sequence of this T cell receptor (beta chain) was determined in a study of blood T cell repertoires in COVID-19. The wider study: Sites in the United States, Italy and Spain provided acute and convalescent COVID-19 samples.

The germline V gene encodes CDR1 KGHSH and CDR2 LQKENI. The CDR3 runs to 14 residues. V was pared by 6 bases and J by 1 base, with 12 bases between. Method: immunoSEQ multiplex PCR; TCRdb's copy keeps in-frame clones and lacks some. The sample lists roughly 410,000 clones; around 87% were seen once. Material for sequencing was peripheral blood. The chain uses TRBV18 and TRBJ1-1; D is unclear. This TCR came from a woman aged 55-70 years with COVID-19, enrolled during active disease. CDR3 protein: CASSRGGENTEAFF. The CDR3 nucleotides read TGTGCCAGCTCCCGGGGAGGAGAGAACACTGAAGCTTTCTTT.